This T cell receptor (beta chain) comes out of a study of blood T cell repertoires in COVID-19. Whole-study context: Acute and convalescent COVID-19 samples came from the United States, Italy and Spain. T cells, B-cell-depleted T cells, or PBMCs provided the cDNA or gDNA that served as material.

Trimming cost V 2 bases and J 0 bases, with 10 bases left between them. Germline lookup yields CDR1 SGHTA and CDR2 FQGTGA. This CDR3 spans 16 amino acids. Using immunoSEQ multiplex PCR, the repertoire was profiled, and TCRdb retains in-frame clones only, with some absent. The table includes about 50,000 clones, roughly four fifths detected once. This clone was detected a few times. This chain joins TRBV7-3 and TRBJ2-2; unclear D gene. The clonotype originates from a man in his sixties with acute or convalescent COVID-19. Source material: peripheral blood. CDR3 nucleotide sequence: TGTGCCAGCAGCTTAGACTCCGGAGCGAACACCGGGGAGCTGTTTTTT. Its protein product is CASSLDSGANTGELFF.